This TCR beta chain was profiled in a study of T-cell reconstitution after alpha-beta-depleted transplantation in children. This clonotype was observed many times. This sample's TCRbeta library carried unique molecular identifier barcodes. MiXCR was run by TCRdb on the PCR reads, yielding one entry per CDR3 protein. This table holds 150,000 to 200,000 distinct CDR3 sequences, approximately 6% found once. The CDR3 consists of 18 residues. Germline-derived CDR1 and CDR2 are DFQATT and SNEGSKA (reference sequence). The V segment lost 6 bases and the J segment 6 bases; nucleotides outside the gene matches: 15.

Material: PBMCs, obtained before TCRalphabeta/CD19-depleted stem cell transplant. V is TRBV20-1 and J is TRBJ2-3, with 16 bases that match TRBD2. The sequence was obtained from a girl in the first two years of life with combined immunodeficiency, due to receive a stem cell transplant. The DNA for the CDR3 is TGCAGTGCCCACCTTATCGGGACTAGCGGGAGGGCCAGGGATACGCAGTATTTT. Translation gives CSAHLIGTSGRARDTQYF.